This T cell receptor (beta chain) comes out of a study of blood T cell repertoires in COVID-19. Across the whole study: Acute and convalescent COVID-19 samples came from the United States, Italy and Spain. The cDNA or gDNA used as material had been derived from T cells, B-cell-depleted T cells, or PBMCs.

Per the original methods: The assay estimated nucleated cells by amplifying reference gene primers. Profiled with immunoSEQ multiplex PCR; TCRdb holds only in-frame clones, not every one. The DNA gave D and trimming, while V, J and clone size come from that table. The sample carries 140,000 to 150,000 clones, around 76% recorded once. CDR1 SGHRS and CDR2 YFSETQ come from the germline V gene. V dropped 0 bases and J dropped 0; count of bases not matched to a gene: 11. This CDR3 contains 19 residues. The V gene is TRBV5-1, the J gene TRBJ2-7; 11 nucleotides match TRBD2. This TCR came from a man aged 60 to 69 with acute or convalescent COVID-19. The sequencing input was peripheral blood. CDR3 nucleotide sequence: TGCGCCAGCAGCTTGGCCCCGACTAGCGGGATATCAACCTCCTACGAGCAGTACTTC. Its translation is CASSLAPTSGISTSYEQYF. Using reference TRBV5-1 and TRBJ2-7 for the parts outside the CDR3, the full variable domain is KAGVTQTPRYLIKTRGQQVTLSCSPISGHRSVSWYQQTPGQGLQFLFEYFSETQRNKGNFPGRFSGRQFSNSRSEMNVSTLELGDSALYLCASSLAPTSGISTSYEQYFGPGTRLTVT.